The rows below give T cell receptor beta chains drawn from one sample of a study of T cells in localized non-small cell lung cancer. TCRdb's copy holds only in-frame clones and misses some; the assay was immunoSEQ multiplex PCR. The sample has roughly 24,000 clones; 75% to 95% are singletons. The source was peripheral blood, collected before any cancer treatment. Source of these receptors: a female donor older than 55 with stage II squamous cell lung carcinoma. The CDR3 runs from the conserved cysteine through the conserved F or W. The order of the fields is D gene, J gene, V gene, clone size, CDR3 protein, CDR3 DNA. A D gene is named only where the DNA matches it firmly. Clone size is stated in some rows and not others, as once, few, many or a class when expanded.

D gene: .
J gene: TRBJ1-2
V gene: TRBV18
clone size: .
CDR3 protein: CASSAREYGYTF
CDR3 DNA: TGTGCCAGCTCAGCCAGGGAGTATGGCTACACCTTC

D gene: .
J gene: TRBJ2-2
V gene: TRBV7-2
clone size: once
CDR3 protein: CASSVSVWGLNTGELFF
CDR3 DNA: TGTGCCAGCAGCGTCTCTGTTTGGGGATTAAACACCGGGGAGCTGTTTTTT

D gene: TRBD2
J gene: TRBJ2-7
V gene: TRBV28
clone size: .
CDR3 protein: CASSSPGLAALYEQYF
CDR3 DNA: TGTGCCAGCAGTTCCCCGGGACTAGCGGCGCTCTACGAGCAGTACTTC

D gene: .
J gene: TRBJ2-7
V gene: TRBV18
clone size: .
CDR3 protein: CASSPQDSFYEQYF
CDR3 DNA: TGTGCCAGCTCACCCCAGGACAGCTTTTACGAGCAGTACTTC

D gene: .
J gene: TRBJ1-2
V gene: TRBV27
clone size: .
CDR3 protein: CASSRGVANYGYTF
CDR3 DNA: TGTGCCAGCTCTCGGGGGGTTGCTAACTATGGCTACACCTTC

D gene: TRBD1
J gene: TRBJ1-2
V gene: TRBV6-5
clone size: .
CDR3 protein: CASSSPRQGAYGYTF
CDR3 DNA: TGTGCCAGCAGTTCCCCCCGACAGGGGGCCTATGGCTACACCTTC

D gene: .
J gene: TRBJ1-1
V gene: TRBV15
clone size: .
CDR3 protein: CATSRDPRTNTEAFF
CDR3 DNA: TGTGCCACCAGCAGAGACCCAAGAACGAACACTGAAGCTTTCTTT

D gene: .
J gene: TRBJ1-2
V gene: TRBV30
clone size: .
CDR3 protein: CAWSVIPSFYGYTF
CDR3 DNA: TGTGCCTGGAGTGTAATCCCCAGTTTCTATGGCTACACCTTC

D gene: .
J gene: TRBJ2-1
V gene: TRBV30
clone size: .
CDR3 protein: CAYSRGYNEQFF
CDR3 DNA: TGTGCCTACAGTCGGGGGTACAATGAGCAGTTCTTC

D gene: TRBD1
J gene: TRBJ1-4
V gene: TRBV5-1
clone size: .
CDR3 protein: CASSVGQGTRGEKLFF
CDR3 DNA: TGCGCCAGCAGCGTGGGACAGGGGACCCGGGGCGAAAAACTGTTTTTT

D gene: .
J gene: TRBJ2-4
V gene: TRBV18
clone size: .
CDR3 protein: CASSPPFGGKNIQYF
CDR3 DNA: TGTGCCAGCTCACCCCCTTTTGGGGGAAAAAACATTCAGTACTTC

D gene: .
J gene: TRBJ1-2
V gene: TRBV29-1
clone size: few
CDR3 protein: CSVEEDEGIYGYTF
CDR3 DNA: TGCAGCGTTGAAGAAGACGAGGGGATCTATGGCTACACCTTC

D gene: .
J gene: TRBJ1-1
V gene: TRBV15
clone size: .
CDR3 protein: CATSAGGSRNTEAFF
CDR3 DNA: TGTGCCACCAGCGCTGGGGGCAGCCGGAACACTGAAGCTTTCTTT

D gene: TRBD2
J gene: TRBJ2-7
V gene: TRBV30
clone size: few
CDR3 protein: CAWSGVLAGGGSYEQYF
CDR3 DNA: TGTGCCTGGAGTGGAGTCCTAGCGGGAGGGGGGTCCTACGAGCAGTACTTC

D gene: TRBD2
J gene: TRBJ2-7
V gene: TRBV7-8
clone size: .
CDR3 protein: CASSLGLSGSQGEQYF
CDR3 DNA: TGTGCCAGCAGCTTAGGCCTTAGCGGGAGCCAAGGCGAGCAGTACTTC

D gene: TRBD1
J gene: TRBJ1-4
V gene: TRBV28
clone size: .
CDR3 protein: CASSQGAGGNEKLFF
CDR3 DNA: TGTGCCAGCAGTCAGGGGGCAGGAGGTAATGAAAAACTGTTTTTT

D gene: .
J gene: TRBJ2-7
V gene: TRBV19
clone size: .
CDR3 protein: CASSLGDGFSYEQYF
CDR3 DNA: TGTGCCAGTAGCTTAGGGGACGGATTCTCCTACGAGCAGTACTTC

D gene: TRBD2
J gene: TRBJ2-1
V gene: TRBV11-2
clone size: .
CDR3 protein: CASSLGQRDGRQFF
CDR3 DNA: TGTGCCAGCAGCTTAGGACAGCGGGATGGGCGGCAGTTCTTC

D gene: .
J gene: TRBJ1-1
V gene: TRBV7-9
clone size: .
CDR3 protein: CASSQTETGKNTEAFF
CDR3 DNA: TGTGCCAGCAGCCAAACGGAGACAGGAAAAAACACTGAAGCTTTCTTT

D gene: .
J gene: TRBJ1-2
V gene: TRBV11-2
clone size: .
CDR3 protein: CASSLGEGGHLLSNYGYTF
CDR3 DNA: TGTGCCAGCAGCTTAGGGGAGGGGGGACACCTACTATCTAACTATGGCTACACCTTC

D gene: TRBD2
J gene: TRBJ2-1
V gene: TRBV4-1
clone size: .
CDR3 protein: CASSQPTSGSNEQFF
CDR3 DNA: TGCGCCAGCAGCCAGCCGACTAGCGGGAGTAATGAGCAGTTCTTC

D gene: TRBD2
J gene: TRBJ2-5
V gene: TRBV7-2
clone size: .
CDR3 protein: CASSLGLAGGQETQYF
CDR3 DNA: TGTGCCAGCAGCTTAGGTCTAGCGGGGGGGCAAGAGACCCAGTACTTC

D gene: TRBD1
J gene: TRBJ2-5
V gene: TRBV4-2
clone size: .
CDR3 protein: CASSVRQGPRETQYF
CDR3 DNA: TGTGCCAGCAGCGTCCGACAGGGGCCGAGGGAGACCCAGTACTTC

D gene: .
J gene: TRBJ2-7
V gene: TRBV2
clone size: .
CDR3 protein: CASSPQGYEQYF
CDR3 DNA: TGTGCCAGCAGTCCCCAGGGCTACGAGCAGTACTTC

D gene: TRBD2
J gene: TRBJ2-2
V gene: TRBV5-4
clone size: .
CDR3 protein: CASSHIAGGRRELFF
CDR3 DNA: TGTGCCAGCAGCCATATAGCGGGGGGCCGGAGGGAGCTGTTTTTT

D gene: .
J gene: TRBJ2-4
V gene: TRBV23-1
clone size: .
CDR3 protein: CASSHFRGGTKNIQYF
CDR3 DNA: TGCGCCAGCAGTCATTTCCGAGGAGGGACCAAAAACATTCAGTACTTC

D gene: .
J gene: TRBJ2-3
V gene: TRBV5-1
clone size: once
CDR3 protein: CASSGQGEDTQYF
CDR3 DNA: TGCGCCAGCAGCGGGCAGGGTGAGGATACGCAGTATTTT

D gene: TRBD1
J gene: TRBJ1-1
V gene: TRBV28
clone size: .
CDR3 protein: CASTNGGGWNTEAFF
CDR3 DNA: TGTGCCAGCACCAATGGAGGGGGCTGGAACACTGAAGCTTTCTTT

D gene: TRBD2
J gene: TRBJ2-3
V gene: TRBV5-1
clone size: .
CDR3 protein: CASSAGLAASTDTQYF
CDR3 DNA: TGCGCCAGCAGCGCGGGACTAGCGGCTAGCACAGATACGCAGTATTTT

D gene: .
J gene: TRBJ1-5
V gene: TRBV30
clone size: .
CDR3 protein: CAWSGEGHGNQPQHF
CDR3 DNA: TGTGCCTGGAGTGGGGAGGGTCATGGCAATCAGCCCCAGCATTTT

D gene: TRBD1
J gene: TRBJ1-2
V gene: TRBV30
clone size: .
CDR3 protein: CAWSVSPWTGMEMGYTF
CDR3 DNA: TGTGCCTGGAGTGTTTCTCCTTGGACAGGGATGGAGATGGGCTACACCTTC

D gene: .
J gene: TRBJ1-1
V gene: TRBV7-9
clone size: .
CDR3 protein: CASSPTGNTEAFF
CDR3 DNA: TGTGCCAGCAGCCCGACAGGGAACACTGAAGCTTTCTTT

D gene: TRBD1
J gene: TRBJ1-2
V gene: TRBV6-5
clone size: .
CDR3 protein: CASSLQGAGYGYTF
CDR3 DNA: TGTGCCAGCAGCCTCCAGGGGGCAGGCTATGGCTACACCTTC

D gene: .
J gene: TRBJ1-2
V gene: TRBV9
clone size: .
CDR3 protein: CASSVGVYGYTF
CDR3 DNA: TGTGCCAGCAGCGTAGGGGTATATGGCTACACCTTC

D gene: .
J gene: TRBJ2-3
V gene: TRBV30
clone size: .
CDR3 protein: CAWTTGSGADTQYF
CDR3 DNA: TGTGCCTGGACCACAGGGTCCGGGGCAGATACGCAGTATTTT

D gene: TRBD1
J gene: TRBJ2-7
V gene: TRBV30
clone size: .
CDR3 protein: CAWSKRRQGLEQYF
CDR3 DNA: TGTGCCTGGAGTAAGCGAAGACAGGGGCTCGAGCAGTACTTC

D gene: .
J gene: TRBJ2-7
V gene: TRBV10-2
clone size: .
CDR3 protein: CASRWVRVGYEQYF
CDR3 DNA: TGCGCCAGCAGGTGGGTCAGGGTGGGTTACGAGCAGTACTTC

D gene: .
J gene: TRBJ1-2
V gene: TRBV5-4
clone size: .
CDR3 protein: CASSLGQGTYGYTF
CDR3 DNA: TGTGCCAGCAGCTTGGGTCAAGGGACCTATGGCTACACCTTC

D gene: .
J gene: TRBJ2-1
V gene: TRBV19
clone size: .
CDR3 protein: CADRSYFGLLYNEQFF
CDR3 DNA: TGTGCCGACCGTAGTTATTTCGGCCTTTTATACAATGAGCAGTTCTTC

D gene: .
J gene: TRBJ2-7
V gene: TRBV7-2
clone size: few
CDR3 protein: CASSFGGSSSYEQYF
CDR3 DNA: TGTGCCAGCAGCTTTGGGGGCTCAAGCTCCTACGAGCAGTACTTC

D gene: .
J gene: TRBJ2-2
V gene: TRBV5-1
clone size: .
CDR3 protein: CASSYGPANTGELFF
CDR3 DNA: TGCGCCAGCAGCTACGGGCCGGCGAACACCGGGGAGCTGTTTTTT

D gene: TRBD2
J gene: TRBJ2-2
V gene: TRBV6-4
clone size: .
CDR3 protein: CASSDTGASGFTGELFF
CDR3 DNA: TGTGCCAGCAGTGACACCGGGGCTAGCGGGTTCACCGGGGAGCTGTTTTTT

D gene: .
J gene: TRBJ2-1
V gene: TRBV9
clone size: .
CDR3 protein: CASSVWGSSYNEQFF
CDR3 DNA: TGTGCCAGCAGCGTATGGGGAAGCTCCTACAATGAGCAGTTCTTC

D gene: .
J gene: TRBJ2-2
V gene: TRBV4-2
clone size: .
CDR3 protein: CASSQDIPGVNTGELFF
CDR3 DNA: TGTGCCAGCAGCCAAGATATCCCTGGAGTGAACACCGGGGAGCTGTTTTTT

D gene: .
J gene: TRBJ2-2
V gene: TRBV29-1
clone size: .
CDR3 protein: CSVEAFQGTGELFF
CDR3 DNA: TGCAGCGTTGAAGCCTTCCAGGGGACCGGGGAGCTGTTTTTT

D gene: TRBD1
J gene: TRBJ1-1
V gene: TRBV4-1
clone size: .
CDR3 protein: CASSHFSHGQGGTEAFF
CDR3 DNA: TGCGCCAGCAGCCATTTCTCCCACGGACAGGGAGGCACTGAAGCTTTCTTT

D gene: TRBD2
J gene: TRBJ2-3
V gene: TRBV7-2
clone size: .
CDR3 protein: CASSLDWRGLTDTQYF
CDR3 DNA: TGTGCCAGCAGCTTAGACTGGCGGGGGTTAACAGATACGCAGTATTTT

D gene: TRBD1
J gene: TRBJ1-1
V gene: TRBV7-8
clone size: .
CDR3 protein: CASSLAWTGEAFF
CDR3 DNA: TGTGCCAGCAGCTTAGCGTGGACAGGGGAAGCTTTCTTT

D gene: .
J gene: TRBJ1-2
V gene: TRBV15
clone size: .
CDR3 protein: CATSRIVGPNYGYTF
CDR3 DNA: TGTGCCACCAGCAGAATCGTGGGTCCCAACTATGGCTACACCTTC

D gene: .
J gene: TRBJ2-7
V gene: TRBV28
clone size: .
CDR3 protein: CASSPGQSYEQYF
CDR3 DNA: TGTGCCAGCTCCCCGGGCCAGTCCTACGAGCAGTACTTC

D gene: .
J gene: TRBJ2-3
V gene: TRBV5-4
clone size: once
CDR3 protein: CASSLRQNTDTQYF
CDR3 DNA: TGTGCCAGCAGCTTGCGCCAGAACACAGATACGCAGTATTTT